The source of this TCR beta chain is a study of Ad26.COV2.S vaccination and SARS-CoV-2 variants (dated by TCRdb to the early 2020s). In the study overall: Vaccine-arm donors came from COV1001, a multicentre, randomized, double-blind, placebo-controlled phase I-IIa trial of Ad26.COV2.S in healthy adults. Blinding of investigators to trial group allocation was maintained during experiments and outcome assessment. Participants in the trial were split at random into five groups of five each, receiving low-dose or high-dose Ad26.COV2.S once or twice, or else placebo on both occasions. Dosing of Ad26.COV2.S was intramuscular, at either 5x10^10 or 1x10^11 viral particles, delivered as one shot or as two shots spaced 56 days apart. A total of 32 samples were included in the TCR-sequenced set, comprising roughly 20 Ad26.COV2.S vaccine recipients, 5 placebo recipients and 8 SARS-CoV-2 convalescent individuals. TCRbeta repertoire sequencing was used to assess the specificity and breadth of SARS-CoV-2-reactive T cell receptors after Ad26.COV2.S vaccination.

The paper's findings and limits, for the study overall: Spike-specific TCR breadth was higher in Ad26.COV2.S recipients than in placebo recipients (P = 0.0014). Vaccine and placebo recipients had similar non-spike TCR breadth, a finding consistent with the vaccine containing only spike. Comparing responses between vaccine doses or regimens was not something the study was powered to do. The authors noted that total T cell responses may have been underestimated by the TCR breadth and depth analyses. After vaccination, spike-specific CD8+ and CD4+ T cell responses were reported to show substantial breadth.

The immunoSEQ Assay was the method used to sequence TCRbeta CDR3 regions. After extraction, genomic DNA underwent amplification by bias-controlled multiplex PCR, followed by high-throughput sequencing. Regarding the original processing steps: To quantify the absolute abundance of each unique TCRbeta CDR3 region, sequences were collapsed and filtered. T cell fraction was estimated by normalizing TCRbeta template counts to usable DNA, which was measured by amplifying reference genes present in all nucleated cells. Repertoire TCRs were annotated as SARS-CoV-2-specific by exact matching of V gene, CDR3 amino acid sequence and J gene to a known reactive TCR set. The reference SARS-CoV-2 TCR set was obtained from MIRA and was filtered for enrichment in COVID-19-positive ImmuneCODE repertoires, whereby public or cross-reactive TCRs were removed. Drawing on the MIRA antigens, annotated TCRs were analysed further at the level of specific ORF or position within ORF. Depth was the summed frequency of annotated unique rearrangements, while breadth was defined as annotated unique rearrangements over total unique productive rearrangements. Group comparisons of TCR breadth used two-sided Wilcoxon rank-sum tests. Here the immuneACCESS table is served through TCRdb, limited to in-frame sequences with V and J called. Missing clones are a known gap in these copies; in checked studies unresolved V genes cover under half, and the rest lacks a known reason. V and J calls and clone size are copied from that table; D and trimming were computed from the DNA. This sample lists about 440,000 clones; 90% were detected once. The top ten hold more than 3.5% of the sample.

The CDR3 runs 12 amino acids, cysteine and phenylalanine included. The sequence is cut down to CDR3 DNA, 36 bases in frame from base 1. The CDR1 and CDR2 encoded by the germline V gene are MNHEY and SVGEGT. V is shortened by 3 bases, J by 13 bases, and the region joining them spans 13 bases. On this clone itself: The specificity of this receptor is unknown. No base-level quality is on record; no much larger clone is a single base apart.

The sample's treatment or condition label is to be understood as: around 19 received Ad26.COV2.S at low or high dose, single or two shots; about 5 received placebo; per-sample allocation not given. For vaccine and placebo recipients, the sequenced repertoires came from samples collected on day 63 after the first injection. Between 29 July and 7 August 2020, Cohort 1b enrolled 25 adults aged 18-55 years at one site in Boston, USA. Ad26.COV2.S consisted of a replication-incompetent adenovirus type 26 vector by which a prefusion-stabilized SARS-CoV-2 spike protein from the original Wuhan strain was expressed.

This sequence originates from a person aged 18 to 65 who received the Ad26.COV2.S COVID-19 vaccine or a placebo. The receptor chain draws on TRBV6-2 or TRBV6-3 and TRBJ2-4, with the D gene possibly TRBD1 or TRBD2, each one fitting 5 bases. The specimen comprised peripheral blood, sampled in a trial of Ad26.COV2.S vaccine versus placebo. This receptor carries the CDR3 CASSYQAGSQYF. In nucleotides, the sequence is TGTGCCAGCAGTTATCAGGCAGGGAGCCAGTACTTC.